The rows below give T cell receptor beta chains drawn from one sample of a study of blood T cell repertoires in COVID-19. The protocol was immunoSEQ multiplex PCR, while the TCRdb copy is restricted to in-frame clones and leaves out a portion. The sample records hundreds of thousands of clones, approximately 89% being singletons. Material for sequencing was peripheral blood. These receptors were obtained from an older woman with acute or convalescent COVID-19. The CDR3 runs from the conserved cysteine through the conserved F or W. A D gene is named only where the DNA matches it firmly.

J gene | V gene | D gene | CDR3 DNA | CDR3 protein
TRBJ2-7 | TRBV5-1 | TRBD1 | TGCGCCAGCAGCTTGGAAACAGGGGGAATGGGACTGTACTTC | CASSLETGGMGLYF
TRBJ1-1 | TRBV30 | - | TGTGCCTGGAGTTCACAGGGGAACACTGAAGCTTTCTTT | CAWSSQGNTEAFF
TRBJ2-2 | TRBV2 | - | TGTGCCAGCAGTGCCGCTTTCGGCGGGGAGCTGTTTTTT | CASSAAFGGELFF
TRBJ2-7 | TRBV28 | - | TGTGCCAGCAGTATCCGAGACAGGTTCTCCTACGAGCAGTACTTC | CASSIRDRFSYEQYF
TRBJ1-4 | TRBV7-2 | - | TGTGCCAGCAGCTTAAACAGCCTTCTTAATGAAAAACTGTTTTTT | CASSLNSLLNEKLFF
TRBJ1-5 | TRBV7-2 | TRBD1 | TGTGCCAGCAGCTTAATGGAGGGGGCTAATCAGCCCCAGCATTTT | CASSLMEGANQPQHF
TRBJ2-7 | TRBV4-3 | TRBD1 | TGCGCCAGCAGCCCGACAGGGTTGCACGAGCAGTACTTC | CASSPTGLHEQYF
TRBJ1-6 | TRBV19 | - | TGTGCCAGTAGTATTCCGATAGGGCGGTCCCAGGGTACCCTCCACTTT | CASSIPIGRSQGTLHF
TRBJ1-2 | TRBV9 | TRBD1 | TGTGCCAGCAGTGCCGGGACAGGGGTAGGCTACACCTTC | CASSAGTGVGYTF
TRBJ2-3 | TRBV11-2 | TRBD2 | TGTGCCAGCAGCTCTAGCGGGGCGCGCTGGACGCAGTATTTT | CASSSSGARWTQYF
TRBJ1-5 | TRBV6-5 | - | TGTGCCAGCTCACGAGGGGGGGGTCAGCCCCAGCATTTT | CASSRGGGQPQHF